This entry lists 5 T cell receptor beta chains sequenced from one sample in a study of cytomegalovirus exposure and HLA in healthy donors. The repertoire was sequenced with immunoSEQ multiplex PCR; TCRdb's copy has only in-frame clones and lacks some. The table has 200,000 to 300,000 clones, around 87% seen once. Sequenced material: PBMCs. These receptors came from a woman aged 30 to 39 in good health and CMV-seropositive.

CDR3 nucleotides: TGCGCCAGCAGCGAACAGGGGGGGCTAGTCGATTACAATGAGCAGTTCTTC. It encodes CASSEQGGLVDYNEQFF. This chain uses TRBV5-1 with TRBJ2-1, with D maybe TRBD1 (8 bases). Per the germline V gene, CDR1 is SGHRS and CDR2 is YFSETQ. V was trimmed by 4 bases and J by 4 bases, leaving 21 bases between them. This CDR3 spans 17 amino acids.

J is TRBJ1-1 and V is TRBV18; D is perhaps TRBD1 (5 bases). The V gene's germline CDR1 is KGHSH and CDR2 LQKENI. V was clipped by 3 bases and J by 1 base, with 9 bases between them. The CDR3 is 14 amino acids. The CDR3 reads CASSPLQANTEAFF. Here the CDR3 DNA reads TGTGCCAGCTCACCCCTACAGGCGAACACTGAAGCTTTCTTT.

The chain has TRBV6-1 and TRBJ1-1; D may be TRBD1 (6 bases). CDR1 MNHNS and CDR2 SASEGT come from the germline V gene. This CDR3 region has 13 residues. The germline V and J ends were trimmed by 6 bases and 3 bases, with 11 bases remaining between them. The CDR3 reads CASRVDSYTEAFF. The DNA of the CDR3 is TGTGCCAGCAGGGTGGACAGCTACACTGAAGCTTTCTTT.

The gene calls are TRBV7-3 and TRBJ1-2; 7 positions agree with TRBD1. The CDR3 is 15 amino acids. V was clipped by 5 bases and J by 6 bases; unmatched bases: 12. Germline V gives CDR1 SGHTA, CDR2 FQGTGA. The CDR3 nucleotides are TGTGCCAGCAGCCCTACCGGGACAGAGTTAAATGGCTACACCTTC. This gives the protein CASSPTGTELNGYTF.

CDR3 region: CASKREMSYEQYF. As DNA, the CDR3 is TGTGCCAGTAAGCGGGAGATGTCCTACGAGCAGTACTTC. The V call is TRBV28, the J call TRBJ2-7; 8 nucleotides agree with TRBD2. The J segment lost 1 base and the V segment lost 9 bases, leaving 5 bases of the junction unmatched. The CDR3 extends over 13 amino acids. Germline values: CDR1 MDHEN, CDR2 SYDVKM.